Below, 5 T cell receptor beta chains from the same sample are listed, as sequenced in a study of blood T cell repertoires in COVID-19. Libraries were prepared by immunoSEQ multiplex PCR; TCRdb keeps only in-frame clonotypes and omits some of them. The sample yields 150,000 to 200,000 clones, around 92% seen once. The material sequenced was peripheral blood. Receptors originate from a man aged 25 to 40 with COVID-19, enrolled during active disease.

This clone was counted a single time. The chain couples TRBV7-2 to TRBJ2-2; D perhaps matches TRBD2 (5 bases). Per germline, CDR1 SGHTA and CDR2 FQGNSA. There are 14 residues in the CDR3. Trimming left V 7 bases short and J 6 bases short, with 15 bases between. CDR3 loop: CASTPRRLAGELFF. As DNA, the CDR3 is TGTGCCAGCACCCCCCGGAGGCTCGCCGGGGAGCTGTTTTTT. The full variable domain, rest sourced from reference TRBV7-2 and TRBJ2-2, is GAGVSQSPSNKVTEKGKDVELRCDPISGHTALYWYRQSLGQGLEFLIYFQGNSAPDKSGLPSDRFSAERTGGSVSTLTIQRTQQEDSAVYLCASTPRRLAGELFFGEGSRLTVL.

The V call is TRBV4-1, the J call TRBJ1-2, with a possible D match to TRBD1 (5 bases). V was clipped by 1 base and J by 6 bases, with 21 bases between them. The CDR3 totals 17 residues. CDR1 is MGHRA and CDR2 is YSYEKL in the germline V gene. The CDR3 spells CASSQGGRGSKNHGYTF. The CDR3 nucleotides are TGCGCCAGCAGCCAAGGGGGTCGGGGGTCCAAAAACCATGGCTACACCTTC.

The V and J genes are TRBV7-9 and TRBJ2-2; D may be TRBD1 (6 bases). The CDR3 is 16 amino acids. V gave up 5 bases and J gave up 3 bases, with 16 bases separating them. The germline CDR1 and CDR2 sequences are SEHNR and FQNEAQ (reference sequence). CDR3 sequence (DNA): TGTGCCAGCAGCCCGGCAGGACAGATTTACACCGGGGAGCTGTTTTTT. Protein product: CASSPAGQIYTGELFF.

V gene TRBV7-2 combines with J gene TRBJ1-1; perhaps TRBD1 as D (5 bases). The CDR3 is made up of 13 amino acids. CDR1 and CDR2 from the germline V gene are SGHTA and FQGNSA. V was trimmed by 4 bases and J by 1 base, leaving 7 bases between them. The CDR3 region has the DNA TGTGCCAGCAGCTCAGGACAGAACACTGAAGCTTTCTTT. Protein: CASSSGQNTEAFF.

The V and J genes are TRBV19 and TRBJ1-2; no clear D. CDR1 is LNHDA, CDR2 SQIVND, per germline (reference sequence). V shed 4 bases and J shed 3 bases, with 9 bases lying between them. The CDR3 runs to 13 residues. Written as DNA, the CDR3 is TGTGCCAGTAGTAGGAAGGCGGACTATGGCTACACCTTC. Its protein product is CASSRKADYGYTF.